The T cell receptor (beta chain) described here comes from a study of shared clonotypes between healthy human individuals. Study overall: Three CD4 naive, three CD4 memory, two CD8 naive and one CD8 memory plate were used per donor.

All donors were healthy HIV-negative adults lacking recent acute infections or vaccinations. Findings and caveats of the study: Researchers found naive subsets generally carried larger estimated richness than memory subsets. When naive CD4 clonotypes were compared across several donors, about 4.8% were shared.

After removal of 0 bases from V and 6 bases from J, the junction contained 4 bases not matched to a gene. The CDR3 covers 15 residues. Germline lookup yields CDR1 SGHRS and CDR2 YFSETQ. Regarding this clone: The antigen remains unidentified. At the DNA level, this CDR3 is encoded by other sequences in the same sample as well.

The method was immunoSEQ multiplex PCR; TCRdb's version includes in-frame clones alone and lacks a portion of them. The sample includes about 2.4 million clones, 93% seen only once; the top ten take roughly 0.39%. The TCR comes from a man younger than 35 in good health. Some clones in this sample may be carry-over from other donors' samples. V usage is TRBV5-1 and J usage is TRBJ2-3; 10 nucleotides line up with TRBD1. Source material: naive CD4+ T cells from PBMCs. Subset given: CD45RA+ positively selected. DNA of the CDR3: TGCGCCAGCAGCTTGGTGACAGGGGGCCCCGATACGCAGTATTTT. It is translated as CASSLVTGGPDTQYF.